These 25 T cell receptor beta chains share one sample of origin, sequenced in a study of blood T cell repertoires in COVID-19. Profiled with immunoSEQ multiplex PCR; TCRdb holds only in-frame clones, not every one. The repertoire consists of around 140,000 clones, with 76% occurring once and the leading ten covering approximately 4.5%. The material sequenced was peripheral blood. The receptors were sampled from a woman at least 80 years old with active or convalescent COVID-19.

The V and J genes are TRBV12-3 or TRBV12-4 and TRBJ1-1; possibly TRBD1 for D (6 bases). The CDR3 is 13 amino acids. V was cut by 6 bases and J by 6 bases, with 14 bases left in between. This CDR3 reads CASSPGHFSEAFF. CDR3 nucleotides: TGTGCCAGCAGCCCGGGACATTTTTCTGAAGCTTTCTTT.

The genes are TRBV9 and TRBJ2-1; D possibly corresponds to TRBD2 (6 bases). Trimming left V 7 bases short and J 6 bases short, with 17 bases between. The germline V gene encodes CDR1 SGDLS and CDR2 YYNGEE. The CDR3 is 14 amino acids. The CDR3: CASGANGGSNEQFF. CDR3 DNA sequence: TGTGCCAGCGGAGCTAATGGGGGGAGCAATGAGCAGTTCTTC.

The chain has TRBV2 and TRBJ1-5; D unresolved. This CDR3 region has 15 residues. From germline, CDR1 is SNHLY and CDR2 FYNNEI. V was cut by 1 base and J by 6 bases, with 13 bases left in between. The CDR3 DNA reads as TGTGCCAGCAGTGAAGTAGCGGGGTTCCTTCAGCCCCAGCATTTT. Translation gives CASSEVAGFLQPQHF.

This sequence joins TRBV6-5 and TRBJ1-6; D is ambiguous. V was cut by 6 bases and J by 7 bases, with 10 bases left in between. Per germline, CDR1 MNHEY and CDR2 SVGAGI. The CDR3 sequence is 13 residues long. DNA of the CDR3: TGTGCCAGCAGAGACACCCCCAATTCACCCCTCCACTTT. It specifies CASRDTPNSPLHF.

In its sample, this clone was seen a few times. V gene TRBV27 combines with J gene TRBJ2-3, with TRBD2 matching over 9 bases. The germline V gene has CDR1 MNHEY and CDR2 SMNVEV (reference sequence). J lost 0 bases, V lost 6 bases, and 7 bases had no gene match. This CDR3 contains 16 residues. CDR3 DNA: TGTGCCAGCAGAAGAGGGCGGGGGGGCAGCACAGATACGCAGTATTTT. The encoded protein is CASRRGRGGSTDTQYF.

The chain joins TRBV28 to TRBJ1-5, with D uncertain. Germline lookup yields CDR1 MDHEN and CDR2 SYDVKM. There are 11 residues in the CDR3. Deletions cut 6 bases from V and 4 bases from J, with 4 bases between. CDR3 region: CASSLNQPQHF. The CDR3 DNA is TGTGCCAGCAGCCTTAATCAGCCCCAGCATTTT.

On this clone: At one of its ends the junction is not consistent with the germline gene, which may arise from a read error. The V and J genes are TRBV4-1 and TRBJ2-2, with TRBD2 as a possible D gene (5 bases). The CDR3 loop spans 16 amino acids. The germline CDR1 and CDR2 sequences are MGHRA and YSYEKL. The CDR3 sequence is CASSQVAALNTGKLFF. Here the CDR3 DNA reads TGCGCCAGCAGCCAAGTTGCAGCATTGAACACCGGGAAGCTGTTTTTT.

The chain links TRBV29-1 to TRBJ1-2; D gene ambiguous. Trimming took 7 bases from V and 0 from J, leaving 9 bases between them. This CDR3 has 12 amino acids. Germline CDR1 is SQVTM and CDR2 is ANQGSEA. CDR3 in DNA: TGCAGCGCTCGAGAAACTAACTATGGCTACACCTTC. Translating it yields CSARETNYGYTF.

V gene TRBV12-3 or TRBV12-4 combines with J gene TRBJ1-2, with no clear D. Trimming removed 6 bases at V and 8 bases at J, with 13 bases between. The CDR3 is 12 residues long. In DNA, the CDR3 is TGTGCCAGCAGCCTACCCCCGGGGGGCTACACCTTC. Residues: CASSLPPGGYTF.

J is TRBJ2-2 and V is TRBV7-2; TRBD1 matches 9 bases. The CDR3 has 16 residues. Germline trimming cut 3 bases from V and 6 bases from J; bases unmatched to any gene: 8. From germline, CDR1 is SGHTA and CDR2 FQGNSA. The CDR3 bases are TGTGCCAGCAGCTTTTACAGGGGGCGTCCTCCCGGGGAGCTGTTTTTT. Its translation is CASSFYRGRPPGELFF.

This clone has only a few counts. The chain recombines TRBV18 with TRBJ1-1; D possibly corresponds to TRBD1 (5 bases). V lost 3 bases and J lost 0, with 8 bases in between. The CDR3 sequence is 14 residues long. Germline V gene sequence: CDR1 KGHSH, CDR2 LQKENI. Here the CDR3 reads CASSPGLMNTEAFF. CDR3 nucleotides: TGTGCCAGCTCACCGGGACTTATGAACACTGAAGCTTTCTTT.

This clone turned up a few times. In DNA, the CDR3 is TGTGCCAGCAGCTCCGGGACTAGTGGGACCGGGGAGCTGTTTTTT. Its protein product is CASSSGTSGTGELFF. V usage is TRBV21-1 and J usage is TRBJ2-2; TRBD2 is taken as the D call from the table, unchecked against the DNA. TRBV21-1 is reported as a pseudogene. The CDR3 is made up of 15 amino acids.

The rearrangement joins TRBV18 to TRBJ1-5; D gene unclear. This CDR3 is built from 15 residues. Germline lookup yields CDR1 KGHSH and CDR2 LQKENI. The V end lost 1 base, the J end lost 9 bases, and 16 bases lay between the germline ends. The CDR3 DNA is TGTGCCAGCTCACCACTCCCTATGACGGAGTGGCCCCAGCATTTT. Amino acids: CASSPLPMTEWPQHF.

The chain combines TRBV19 with TRBJ2-3; D is unresolved. Germline values: CDR1 LNHDA, CDR2 SQIVND (reference sequence). The V end was cut by 8 bases, the J end by 5 bases, with 8 bases between. This CDR3 region has 11 residues. CDR3 region: CASSPGDTQYF. CDR3 sequence (DNA): TGTGCCAGTTCCCCGGGAGATACGCAGTATTTT.

This chain connects TRBV28 to TRBJ1-4; TRBD1 matches at 9 bases. With V trimmed by 6 bases and J by 7 bases, 9 bases remained unmatched. CDR3 size: 15 residues. The V gene's germline CDR1 is MDHEN and CDR2 SYDVKM. CDR3 region: CASSLRQGGGEKLFF. CDR3 bases: TGTGCCAGCAGCCTCCGACAGGGGGGGGGTGAAAAACTGTTTTTT. Looking up the rest from reference TRBV28 and TRBJ1-4 gives the full variable domain: DVKVTQSSRYLVKRTGEKVFLECVQDMDHENMFWYRQDPGLGLRLIYFSYDVKMKEKGDIPEGYSVSREKKERFSLILESASTNQTSMYLCASSLRQGGGEKLFFGSGTQLSVL.

This clone was seen only a few times. The rearrangement uses TRBV21-1 and TRBJ2-3; the table assigns TRBD2, which was not confirmed against the DNA. TRBV21-1 is flagged as a pseudogene. The CDR3 has 15 residues. The CDR3 is CASSKRSGGADTQYF. The CDR3 DNA sequence: TGTGCCAGCAGCAAACGTAGCGGGGGGGCCGATACGCAGTATTTT.

The chain couples TRBV5-6 to TRBJ2-3; 10 positions agree with TRBD1. The V segment lost 4 bases and the J segment 0 bases; nucleotides outside the gene matches: 5. Germline-derived CDR1 and CDR2 are SGHDT and YYEEEE. This CDR3 region has 16 residues. CDR3 loop: CASSERTGGSTDTQYF. In DNA form, the CDR3 reads TGTGCCAGCAGCGAGAGGACAGGGGGTAGCACAGATACGCAGTATTTT.

The V gene is TRBV7-9, the J gene TRBJ1-1; D remains ambiguous. This CDR3 contains 14 residues. V dropped 1 base and J dropped 1 base, with 7 bases sitting between them. The germline V gene encodes CDR1 SEHNR and CDR2 FQNEAQ (reference sequence). In DNA, the CDR3 is TGTGCCAGCAGCTTAGTAGCCGGGAACACTGAAGCTTTCTTT. Amino acids: CASSLVAGNTEAFF. Based on the CDR3 plus reference TRBV7-9 and TRBJ1-1, the full variable domain is DTGVSQNPRHKITKRGQNVTFRCDPISEHNRLYWYRQTLGQGPEFLTYFQNEAQLEKSRLLSDRFSAERPKGSFSTLEIQRTEQGDSAMYLCASSLVAGNTEAFFGQGTRLTVV.

This rearrangement joins TRBV19 to TRBJ1-2, with TRBD1 matching 9 bases. The length of the CDR3 is 14 residues. The trim removed 6 bases at V and 5 bases at J, leaving 7 bases unmatched. Germline CDR1 reads LNHDA; CDR2 reads SQIVND (reference sequence). This CDR3 is CASRTGGLIYGYTF. In DNA form, the CDR3 reads TGTGCCAGTAGAACAGGGGGCTTGATTTATGGCTACACCTTC.

The V and J genes are TRBV2 and TRBJ2-5; possible D gene TRBD2, 7 bases. Germline V gene lookup returns CDR1 SNHLY and CDR2 FYNNEI. CDR3 length: 15 residues. V was clipped by 10 bases and J by 1 base, with 19 bases between them. CDR3: CATPGRGGIQETQYF. The CDR3, as DNA: TGTGCCACCCCGGGGAGGGGGGGCATCCAAGAGACCCAGTACTTC.

The gene calls are TRBV4-2 and TRBJ1-5, with 9 positions matching TRBD1. CDR3 length: 15 amino acids. Per the germline V gene, CDR1 is LGHNA and CDR2 is YNFKEQ. The trim removed 1 base at V and 6 bases at J, leaving 4 bases unmatched. CDR3 sequence (DNA): TGTGCCAGCAGCCAAGCCCTGACAGGGGGTCAGCCCCAGCATTTT. It specifies CASSQALTGGQPQHF.

The J gene is TRBJ2-7, the V gene TRBV6-5; TRBD1 matches 7 bases. The CDR3 extends over 15 amino acids. CDR1 MNHEY and CDR2 SVGAGI come from the germline V gene. V trimming: 5 bases; J trimming: 2 bases; junction bases outside the gene matches: 9. In DNA, the CDR3 is TGTGCCAGCAGTACCACCCGGGACAGAGCCTACGAGCAGTACTTC. It encodes CASSTTRDRAYEQYF.

This chain joins TRBV29-1 and TRBJ1-2; the match to TRBD1 covers 7 bases. Per germline, CDR1 SQVTM and CDR2 ANQGSEA. The J segment lost 3 bases and the V segment lost 4 bases, leaving 2 bases of the junction unmatched. CDR3 size: 12 residues. As DNA, the CDR3 is TGCAGCGTTGCAGGACAGGACTATGGCTACACCTTC. As protein: CSVAGQDYGYTF. The full variable domain, its missing parts supplied by reference TRBV29-1 and TRBJ1-2, is SAVISQKPSRDICQRGTSLTIQCQVDSQVTMMFWYRQQPGQSLTLIATANQGSEATYESGFVIDKFPISRPNLTFSTLTVSNMSPEDSSIYLCSVAGQDYGYTFGSGTRLTVV.

The chain is built from TRBV7-8 and TRBJ2-3; 9 bases are a match to TRBD2. The V and J ends lost 4 bases and 4 bases, in that order; junction bases with no gene match: 3. Germline V CDR1 and CDR2: SGHVS, FQNEAQ. The CDR3 is 14 amino acids. CDR3 coding DNA: TGTGCCAGCAGCTCGCGGGGGGGTTCAGATACGCAGTATTTT. It specifies CASSSRGGSDTQYF.

This clone was found many times. The CDR3 nucleotides read TGTGCCAGCAGCCAAGATTCGGCGGGAAGCACAGATACGCAGTATTTT. It encodes CASSQDSAGSTDTQYF. This sequence joins TRBV3-1 (or the pseudogene TRBV3-2) and TRBJ2-3, with a possible D match to TRBD2 (6 bases). This CDR3 is built from 16 residues. Trimming shortened V by 0 bases and J by 0 bases, and 10 bases separated the two germline ends. Per the germline V gene, CDR1 is LGHDT and CDR2 is YNNKEL (reference sequence).